The sequence of this TCR beta chain was determined in a study of cytomegalovirus exposure and HLA in healthy donors. Whole-study findings and limits: Highly shared variants forming one cluster were likely a sequencing artifact. Some V segments (TRBV6-2 and TRBV6-3 among them) were excluded as indistinguishable.

With regard to this clone: Its antigen is not known.

J was trimmed by 3 bases and V by 1 base; bases with no gene match: 4. The length of the CDR3 is 15 residues. Germline assignment: CDR1 LNHDA and CDR2 SQIVND (reference sequence). The PCR contained 60 Vbeta and 13 Jbeta primers. Sequencing was performed with immunoSEQ multiplex PCR; in TCRdb, only in-frame clones are kept and a portion is missing. The repertoire holds about 150,000 clones, about 68% seen once, with about 2.1% in the top ten. V gene TRBV19 combines with J gene TRBJ2-7, with 9 bases identical to TRBD1. The sample taken for sequencing was PBMCs. This TCR was sampled from a man aged 25 to 40 in good health and CMV-seronegative. CDR3 residues: CASSIADRGGYEQYF. Written as DNA, the CDR3 is TGTGCCAGTAGTATAGCGGACAGGGGAGGCTACGAGCAGTACTTC.